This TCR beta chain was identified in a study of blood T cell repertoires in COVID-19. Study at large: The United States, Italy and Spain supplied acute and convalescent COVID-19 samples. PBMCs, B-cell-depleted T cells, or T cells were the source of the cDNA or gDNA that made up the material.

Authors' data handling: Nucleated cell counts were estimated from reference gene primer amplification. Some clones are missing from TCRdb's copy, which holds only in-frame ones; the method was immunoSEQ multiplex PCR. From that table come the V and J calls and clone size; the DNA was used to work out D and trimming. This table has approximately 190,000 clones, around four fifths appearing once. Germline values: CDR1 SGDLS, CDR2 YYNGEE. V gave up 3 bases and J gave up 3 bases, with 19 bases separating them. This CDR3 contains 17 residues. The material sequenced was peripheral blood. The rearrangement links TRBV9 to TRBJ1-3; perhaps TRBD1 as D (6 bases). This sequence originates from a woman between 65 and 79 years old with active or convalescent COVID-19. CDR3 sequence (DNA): TGTGCCAGCAGCGCCGACCCGGTAGGGACATTTGGAAACACCATATATTTT. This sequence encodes CASSADPVGTFGNTIYF.